This entry lists 30 T cell receptor beta chains sequenced from one sample in a study of radiotherapy plus CTLA-4 blockade in lung cancer. Assay: immunoSEQ multiplex PCR; the TCRdb copy retains only in-frame clones and omits some. The sample includes approximately 77,000 clones, around 76% of them seen just once. The sample in question was peripheral blood, obtained from a patient treated with radiotherapy plus ipilimumab. The receptors stem from a human donor with non-small cell lung cancer whose response to radiotherapy plus ipilimumab could not be evaluated. Some clones in this sample may be carry-over from other donors' samples.

The chain uses TRBV5-1 and TRBJ2-7; 9 nucleotides match TRBD1. The CDR3 covers 16 residues. In germline, CDR1 is SGHRS, CDR2 YFSETQ. Losses at the gene ends were 1 base for V and 6 bases for J; bases not matched to a gene: 11. The CDR3 DNA reads TGCGCCAGCAGCTTGAACGACCGGGACAGGGCCCTCGAGCAGTACTTC. Protein product: CASSLNDRDRALEQYF.

V is TRBV6-5 and J is TRBJ2-3; 8 bases line up with TRBD2. The CDR3 contains 15 residues. Germline lookup yields CDR1 MNHEY and CDR2 SVGAGI. Losses at the gene ends were 6 bases for V and 2 bases for J; bases not matched to a gene: 7. CDR3 amino acids: CASSLSGVPTDTQYF. CDR3 bases: TGTGCCAGCAGCCTTAGCGGGGTACCCACAGATACGCAGTATTTT.

The rearrangement links TRBV5-6 to TRBJ2-7; 9 nucleotides agree with TRBD1. The CDR3 runs 14 residues. J gave up 3 bases and V 5 bases, and 6 bases lay outside the gene matches. The germline V gene has CDR1 SGHDT and CDR2 YYEEEE. CDR3 DNA sequence: TGTGCCAGCAGTCGACAGGGGGGAGGCTACGAGCAGTACTTC. It is translated as CASSRQGGGYEQYF.

This clone was seen just once. The rearrangement uses TRBV6-1 and TRBJ2-7, with D tentatively TRBD2 (7 bases). CDR1 and CDR2 (germline): MNHNS, SASEGT. The CDR3 is 13 residues long. Trimming took 10 bases from V and 4 from J, leaving 17 bases between them. This CDR3 is CAIRQVGGYEQYF. In DNA, the CDR3 is TGTGCCATTAGACAGGTCGGGGGGTACGAGCAGTACTTC.

This clone rates as medium-sized. V is TRBV7-9 and J is TRBJ1-1, with 10 nucleotides matching TRBD1. The V gene end was trimmed by 5 bases and the J gene end by 5 bases; junction bases not matched to a gene: 5. The CDR3 loop spans 14 amino acids. CDR1 and CDR2 from the germline V gene are SEHNR and FQNEAQ (reference sequence). The CDR3 nucleotides read TGTGCCAGCAGCCAGGGACAGGGGATAACTGAAGCTTTCTTT. This codes for CASSQGQGITEAFF.

The V and J genes are TRBV5-1 and TRBJ1-2; 10 nucleotides agree with TRBD1. V lost 4 bases, J lost 0 bases, and 6 bases stayed unmatched. Germline values: CDR1 SGHRS, CDR2 YFSETQ. The CDR3 totals 16 residues. DNA for the CDR3: TGCGCCAGCAGCCAAACGACAGGGGGCCCTAACTATGGCTACACCTTC. This encodes CASSQTTGGPNYGYTF.

The chain has TRBV4-3 and TRBJ1-4; 8 positions agree with TRBD1. Germline V gene data show CDR1 as LGHNA and CDR2 as YSLEER. CDR3 length: 16 residues. The V gene end was trimmed by 3 bases and the J gene end by 4 bases; junction bases not matched to a gene: 7. The CDR3 DNA follows: TGCGCCAGCAGCCAGGGGGACAGGACCTATAATGAAAAACTGTTTTTT. Translation: CASSQGDRTYNEKLFF.

This clone is a singleton in its sample. The V and J genes are TRBV5-1 and TRBJ2-5; 10 bases agree with TRBD2. The trim removed 4 bases at V and 4 bases at J, leaving 4 bases unmatched. The CDR3 length is 14 residues. CDR1 SGHRS and CDR2 YFSETQ come from the germline V gene. The DNA for the CDR3 is TGCGCCAGCAGCCCCCGACTAGCGGGAGAGACCCAGTACTTC. It codes for CASSPRLAGETQYF.

The V and J genes are TRBV6-5 and TRBJ2-5; possibly TRBD2 for D (8 bases). The J call is doubtful: the DNA matches TRBJ2-7 better. Germline CDR1 and CDR2: MNHEY and SVGAGI. This CDR3 has 15 residues. This chain's CDR3 is CASSLTGRGAYEQYF. The DNA of the CDR3 is TGTGCCAGCAGTTTGACAGGGCGGGGGGCATACGAGCAGTACTTC.

This chain joins TRBV5-5 and TRBJ1-3; D is unresolved. V lost 2 bases and J 0 bases, leaving 6 bases between the germline ends. CDR1 and CDR2 (germline): SGHKS, YYEKEE (reference sequence). The CDR3 spans 14 residues. The CDR3 sequence is CASSFDNSGNTIYF. DNA for the CDR3: TGTGCCAGCAGCTTTGACAACTCTGGAAACACCATATATTTT. Drawing the rest from reference TRBV5-5 and TRBJ1-3, the complete variable domain is DAGVTQSPTHLIKTRGQQVTLRCSPISGHKSVSWYQQVLGQGPQFIFQYYEKEERGRGNFPDRFSARQFPNYSSELNVNALLLGDSALYLCASSFDNSGNTIYFGEGSWLTVV.

The genes are TRBV5-1 and TRBJ1-1; 7 bases agree with TRBD1. The V segment lost 2 bases and the J segment 4 bases; nucleotides outside the gene matches: 5. CDR1 is SGHRS, CDR2 YFSETQ, per germline. CDR3 length: 14 residues. Written as DNA, the CDR3 is TGCGCCAGCAGCTTATACAGGGGTAGCACTGAAGCTTTCTTT. Its protein is CASSLYRGSTEAFF.

This chain joins TRBV27 and TRBJ2-7, with 8 positions matching TRBD2. V trimming: 9 bases; J trimming: 1 base; junction bases outside the gene matches: 11. Germline V gives CDR1 MNHEY, CDR2 SMNVEV (reference sequence). CDR3 length: 15 amino acids. This CDR3 is CASKEGAGDSYEQYF. The CDR3 nucleotides read TGTGCCAGTAAAGAGGGAGCGGGGGATTCCTACGAGCAGTACTTC.

Regarding this clone: The same CDR3 also results from other DNA sequences found in this sample. V is TRBV28 and J is TRBJ1-3; 7 bases are a match to TRBD1. The junction had 0 bases not matched to a gene; V was cut back by 3 bases and J by 1 base. This CDR3 has 14 residues. The V gene's germline CDR1 is MDHEN and CDR2 SYDVKM. In nucleotides, the CDR3 is TGTGCCAGCAGTTTCAGGGGGTCTGGAAACACCATATATTTT. The encoded protein is CASSFRGSGNTIYF.

The chain links TRBV6-4 to TRBJ2-7, with 7 nucleotides matching TRBD1. The CDR3 runs 12 residues. Germline CDR1 reads MRHNA; CDR2 reads SNTAGT. The trim removed 5 bases at V and 4 bases at J, leaving 2 bases unmatched. In DNA, the CDR3 is TGTGCCAGCAGTACGGACAGGTACGAGCAGTACTTC. Encoded protein: CASSTDRYEQYF.

This rearrangement joins TRBV11-2 to TRBJ2-7, with 7 positions matching TRBD2. Germline V gene data show CDR1 as SGHAT and CDR2 as FQNNGV. The CDR3 has 14 amino acids. Trimming took 5 bases from V and 1 from J; bases not matched to a gene: 5. CDR3 DNA: TGTGCCAGCAGCGATAGACTAGCTTCCTACGAGCAGTACTTC. Its translation is CASSDRLASYEQYF.

In this sample, this clone turned up a few times. V gene TRBV28 combines with J gene TRBJ1-1, with 8 bases that match TRBD1. CDR1 and CDR2 (germline): MDHEN, SYDVKM. The V and J ends lost 6 bases and 0 bases, in that order; junction bases with no gene match: 6. The CDR3 contains 15 residues. The CDR3 loop is CASSSADRVNTEAFF. As DNA, the CDR3 is TGTGCCAGCAGCTCCGCGGACAGGGTGAACACTGAAGCTTTCTTT.

The chain carries TRBV2 and TRBJ2-5; 10 nucleotides line up with TRBD1. Germline V CDR1 and CDR2: SNHLY, FYNNEI. This CDR3 spans 15 amino acids. The V segment lost 4 bases and the J segment 5 bases; nucleotides outside the gene matches: 7. The CDR3 is CASSVGTGVEETQYF. The DNA of the CDR3 is TGTGCCAGCAGTGTTGGGACAGGGGTGGAGGAGACCCAGTACTTC.

The V call is TRBV29-1, the J call TRBJ1-2, with D possibly TRBD1 on 5 matching bases. CDR3 length: 13 amino acids. Trimming took 5 bases from V and 7 from J, leaving 17 bases between them. Germline CDR1 is SQVTM and CDR2 is ANQGSEA. CDR3 bases: TGCAGCGTTCGCCTGGGGGGAACGGTTGGCTACACCTTC. Translating gives CSVRLGGTVGYTF. Based on the CDR3 plus reference TRBV29-1 and TRBJ1-2, the full variable domain is SAVISQKPSRDICQRGTSLTIQCQVDSQVTMMFWYRQQPGQSLTLIATANQGSEATYESGFVIDKFPISRPNLTFSTLTVSNMSPEDSSIYLCSVRLGGTVGYTFGSGTRLTVV.

The DNA for the CDR3 is TGTGCCAGCAGTTTACCGGGACACCTCGCCTACGAGCAGTACTTC. Translating gives CASSLPGHLAYEQYF. This chain links TRBV28 with TRBJ2-7; a weak D match, TRBD1 (6 bases). V was trimmed by 2 bases and J by 2 bases, leaving 13 bases between them. Germline V gene sequence: CDR1 MDHEN, CDR2 SYDVKM. The CDR3 length is 15 residues.

V gene TRBV10-3 combines with J gene TRBJ1-1; 8 bases match TRBD1. The CDR3 spans 13 residues. V lost 9 bases, J lost 4 bases, and 7 bases stayed unmatched. Germline-derived CDR1 and CDR2 are ENHRY and SYGVKD. The CDR3, as DNA: TGTGCCATAACACAGGGGGGGACCACTGAAGCTTTCTTT. Its translation: CAITQGGTTEAFF.

V gene TRBV29-1 combines with J gene TRBJ1-2; tentative D call: TRBD1 (5 bases). This CDR3 spans 13 amino acids. Germline V gene sequence: CDR1 SQVTM, CDR2 ANQGSEA. V lost 3 bases to trimming and J lost 8 bases, with 16 bases between them. Here the CDR3 DNA reads TGCAGCGTTGAGTCCGGGAGGGACCTAGGCTACACCTTC. This codes for CSVESGRDLGYTF.

This rearrangement joins TRBV18 to TRBJ1-5, with 7 positions matching TRBD1. The germline V gene has CDR1 KGHSH and CDR2 LQKENI. The J segment lost 1 base and the V segment lost 0 bases, leaving 0 bases of the junction unmatched. CDR3 size: 15 residues. CDR3 bases: TGTGCCAGCTCACCACCGGGACAGAGCAATCAGCCCCAGCATTTT. It yields the protein CASSPPGQSNQPQHF. The variable domain in full, completed from reference TRBV18 and TRBJ1-5, reads NAGVMQNPRHLVRRRGQEARLRCSPMKGHSHVYWYRQLPEEGLKFMVYLQKENIIDESGMPKERFSAEFPKEGPSILRIQQVVRGDSAAYFCASSPPGQSNQPQHFGDGTRLSIL.

This chain joins TRBV6-5 and TRBJ1-1, with D uncertain. Trimming left V 5 bases short and J 3 bases short, with 13 bases between. Germline V gives CDR1 MNHEY, CDR2 SVGAGI. The length of the CDR3 is 14 residues. CDR3 in amino acids: CASSESRGYTEAFF. The CDR3 DNA sequence: TGTGCCAGCAGTGAAAGTAGAGGTTACACTGAAGCTTTCTTT.

This clone was seen more than once but under ten times. The V and J genes are TRBV13 and TRBJ2-2; D unclear. V lost 1 base and J 6 bases, leaving 3 bases between the germline ends. Germline V lookup: CDR1 PRHDT, CDR2 FYEKMQ (reference sequence). The CDR3 is made up of 12 amino acids. CDR3 in amino acids: CASSLAAGELFF. DNA for the CDR3: TGTGCCAGCAGCTTAGCCGCCGGGGAGCTGTTTTTT.

This chain links TRBV4-1 with TRBJ2-1, with 14 nucleotides matching TRBD2. This CDR3 is built from 17 residues. CDR1 and CDR2 from the germline V gene are MGHRA and YSYEKL. With 2 bases clipped from V and 7 bases from J, the junction kept 7 bases outside the gene matches. CDR3 amino acids: CASSQTGLAGAGNEQFF. In nucleotides, the CDR3 is TGCGCCAGCAGCCAAACGGGACTAGCGGGGGCCGGGAATGAGCAGTTCTTC.

The CDR3 bases are TGCGCCACCAGGCAGGGGGTGGACACTGAAGCTTTCTTT. Amino acids: CATRQGVDTEAFF. The genes are TRBV5-1 and TRBJ1-1; the match to TRBD1 covers 7 bases. V shed 9 bases and J 3 bases; nucleotides not matched to a gene: 8. The CDR3 contains 13 residues. Germline V gene sequence: CDR1 SGHRS, CDR2 YFSETQ.

This chain connects TRBV2 to TRBJ2-1, with D unclear. CDR1 is SNHLY and CDR2 is FYNNEI in the germline V gene. The CDR3 consists of 12 residues. Trimming left V 8 bases short and J 7 bases short, with 12 bases between. The CDR3 region has the DNA TGTGCCAGCCTTTACGCCGCGAATGAGCAGTTCTTC. Translated, it gives CASLYAANEQFF.

The chain links TRBV19 to TRBJ1-1; D call uncertain. The CDR3 runs to 13 residues. Germline CDR1 is LNHDA and CDR2 is SQIVND (reference sequence). The V end was cut by 6 bases, the J end by 4 bases, with 12 bases between. The CDR3 loop reads CASRRAGGTEAFF. DNA of the CDR3: TGTGCCAGTAGGAGAGCGGGAGGCACTGAAGCTTTCTTT.

V and J are TRBV20-1 and TRBJ2-1, with D maybe TRBD2 (6 bases). Trimming left V 4 bases short and J 8 bases short, with 9 bases between. CDR3 length equals 11 residues. CDR1 and CDR2 from the germline V gene are DFQATT and SNEGSKA (reference sequence). CDR3 in DNA: TGCAGTGCTAACGGCGGGGATGAGCAGTTCTTC. Translation gives CSANGGDEQFF.

The rearrangement uses TRBV11-3 and TRBJ2-2; 7 bases align to TRBD1. Germline lookup yields CDR1 SGHNT and CDR2 YENEEA. The CDR3 is 15 amino acids. V shed 1 base and J 4 bases; nucleotides not matched to a gene: 3. The CDR3 DNA reads TGTGCCAGCAGCTTAGGGGACAGCTTCACCGGGGAGCTGTTTTTT. Translating it yields CASSLGDSFTGELFF.